Each of the 27 T cell receptor beta chains below was sequenced from the same sample in a study of molecular identifiers for immune sequencing clone quantification. TCRdb re-called the PCR reads with MiXCR, one entry per CDR3 protein. The data show about half a million distinct CDR3 sequences, over 20% seen once. Sequencing was carried out using naive CD8+ T cells from blood, with Jurkat cell RNA spiked in. Documented subset: FACS-sorted CD8+CD4-CCR7+CD45RA+ naive T cells. These receptors all stem from a human donor in good health. Some libraries in this study had Jurkat cell RNA spiked in.

The table lists this clonotype with a few counts. The rearrangement joins TRBV12-3 or TRBV12-4 to TRBJ2-3, with 10 bases matching TRBD1. The CDR3 loop spans 12 amino acids. V trimming: 5 bases; J trimming: 14 bases; junction bases outside the gene matches: 7. Here the CDR3 reads CASSPGTGVMYF. The DNA of the CDR3 is TGTGCCAGCAGTCCAGGGACAGGGGTCATGTATTTT.

This clonotype was counted many times. The rearrangement joins TRBV4-3 to TRBJ1-5; D is unresolved. The CDR3 sequence is 13 residues long. V lost 1 base to trimming and J lost 4 bases, with 5 bases between them. Germline CDR1 is LGHNA and CDR2 is YSLEER. The CDR3 DNA sequence: TGCGCCAGCAGCCAAGTGGTGAATCAGCCCCAGCATTTT. Its translation is CASSQVVNQPQHF.

At least ten counts were recorded for this clonotype. This chain joins TRBV7-8 and TRBJ2-1, with 7 positions matching TRBD2. J was trimmed by 6 bases and V by 5 bases; bases with no gene match: 4. CDR1 and CDR2 from the germline V gene are SGHVS and FQNEAQ. CDR3 length equals 13 residues. CDR3 sequence (DNA): TGTGCCAGCAGCCCAGGACTAGTCAATGAGCAGTTCTTC. Amino acid sequence: CASSPGLVNEQFF.

In this sample, this clonotype turned up many times. In DNA form, the CDR3 reads TGTGCCAGCAGCTTGACAGCGCTACTCACAGATACGCAGTATTTT. It codes for CASSLTALLTDTQYF. The genes are TRBV28 and TRBJ2-3; D possibly corresponds to TRBD1 (5 bases). CDR3 length: 15 residues. The germline V gene has CDR1 MDHEN and CDR2 SYDVKM. V was pared by 6 bases and J by 2 bases, with 15 bases between. Variable domain in full (rest from reference TRBV28 and TRBJ2-3): DVKVTQSSRYLVKRTGEKVFLECVQDMDHENMFWYRQDPGLGLRLIYFSYDVKMKEKGDIPEGYSVSREKKERFSLILESASTNQTSMYLCASSLTALLTDTQYFGPGTRLTVL.

A few counts support this clonotype. The genes are TRBV27 and TRBJ2-7; weak D call: TRBD1 (7 bases). Germline CDR1 reads MNHEY; CDR2 reads SMNVEV (reference sequence). CDR3 length: 13 residues. V shed 7 bases and J shed 6 bases, with 16 bases lying between them. The CDR3 loop is CASTMGQGGEQYF. DNA for the CDR3: TGTGCCAGCACCATGGGGCAGGGGGGCGAGCAGTACTTC.

CDR3 DNA sequence: TGTGCCAGCAGTCTCACAGTGGACTATGGCTACACCTTC. Translation: CASSLTVDYGYTF. This chain connects TRBV12-3 or TRBV12-4 to TRBJ1-2; D call uncertain. The CDR3 runs to 13 residues. Trimming removed 5 bases at V and 3 bases at J, with 10 bases between.

The chain recombines TRBV3-2 with TRBJ2-7. TRBV3-2 is a pseudogene locus. The CDR3 loop spans 14 amino acids. For the CDR3, the DNA is TGTGCCAGCAGCCACCCACGGAGAGGCTACGAGCAGTACTTC. Translation: CASSHPRRGYEQYF.

A note on this clonotype: This could be a read error, since a much larger clone is one nucleotide away. The chain joins TRBV28 to TRBJ2-3; D ambiguous. This CDR3 has 15 amino acids. Deletions cut 2 bases from V and 3 bases from J, with 12 bases between. The germline CDR1 and CDR2 sequences are MDHEN and SYDVKM. The CDR3 region is CASSLRRKWTDTQYF. The CDR3 DNA is TGTGCCAGCAGTTTACGGCGGAAGTGGACAGATACGCAGTATTTT.

Note on this clonotype: A read error may explain this, as a much larger clone is one base away. The chain joins TRBV13 to TRBJ2-2, with 7 bases that match TRBD1. V gave up 8 bases and J gave up 0 bases; unmatched junction bases: 3. Germline values: CDR1 PRHDT, CDR2 FYEKMQ (reference sequence). This CDR3 comprises 14 residues. Here the CDR3 reads CASPGTANTGELFF. The DNA of the CDR3 is TGTGCCAGCCCCGGGACAGCGAACACCGGGGAGCTGTTTTTT.

This clonotype was detected many times. The rearrangement joins TRBV20-1 to TRBJ1-5; the D gene is possibly TRBD1 (5 bases). Per the germline V gene, CDR1 is DFQATT and CDR2 is SNEGSKA (reference sequence). The CDR3 covers 14 residues. Trimming cost V 3 bases and J 0 bases, with 9 bases left between them. DNA of the CDR3: TGCAGTGCTAGCTGGGGGGTTAGCAATCAGCCCCAGCATTTT. This translates into CSASWGVSNQPQHF.

This clonotype was detected a few times. The chain combines TRBV7-9 with TRBJ2-3, with D possibly being TRBD2 (6 bases). The CDR3 length is 14 residues. Between the trimmed V and J ends, which lost 7 bases and 0 bases, there was a span of 11 bases. The V gene's germline CDR1 is SEHNR and CDR2 FQNEAQ (reference sequence). CDR3 sequence (DNA): TGTGCCAGCACCCATGGGACTAGCACAGATACGCAGTATTTT. Amino acid sequence: CASTHGTSTDTQYF.

This clonotype was seen only a few times. The gene calls are TRBV4-3 and TRBJ1-2; no reliable D call. Germline values: CDR1 LGHNA, CDR2 YSLEER. Trimming pared 0 bases from V and 10 bases from J, leaving 15 bases between. The length of the CDR3 is 14 residues. The CDR3 DNA reads as TGCGCCAGCAGCCAAGATCATCTTCAGCGTGACTACACCTTC. It translates to CASSQDHLQRDYTF.

This clonotype occurred many times. J is TRBJ2-4 and V is TRBV27, with unresolved D. The CDR3 sequence is 15 residues long. From germline, CDR1 is MNHEY and CDR2 SMNVEV (reference sequence). The V end lost 3 bases, the J end lost 8 bases, and 17 bases lay between the germline ends. The CDR3 nucleotides are TGTGCCAGCAGTTTTTTTGGCCCAGATGGAGACATTCAGTACTTC. This codes for CASSFFGPDGDIQYF.

In this sample, this clonotype turned up many times. The rearrangement uses TRBV24-1 and TRBJ2-3, with 10 bases matching TRBD1. This CDR3 is 13 amino acids long. In germline, CDR1 is KGHDR, CDR2 SFDVKD. J lost 5 bases, V lost 10 bases, and 5 bases had no gene match. CDR3 sequence reads: CATAGTGEDTQYF. The CDR3 DNA is TGTGCCACGGCCGGGACAGGGGAAGATACGCAGTATTTT.

The V and J genes are TRBV19 and TRBJ1-2; D is ambiguous. Germline V gene data show CDR1 as LNHDA and CDR2 as SQIVND (reference sequence). V was shortened by 3 bases and J by 2 bases, with 10 bases between the two germline ends. The CDR3 sequence is 14 residues long. CDR3 bases: TGTGCCAGTAGTATCGACATAGCGAACTATGGCTACACCTTC. Its protein is CASSIDIANYGYTF.

Details on this clonotype: This likely came from a read error, as a far larger clone is one base away. V usage is TRBV19 and J usage is TRBJ2-7; 7 bases line up with TRBD1. CDR1 and CDR2 (germline): LNHDA, SQIVND (reference sequence). This CDR3 has 13 amino acids. CDR3 sequence (DNA): TGTGCCTGTAGTATGGGACAGTCCTACGAGCAGTACTTC. It is translated as CACSMGQSYEQYF.

With regard to this clonotype: The junction departs from germline at one end; a sequencing error may be responsible. The rearrangement joins TRBV15 to TRBJ1-1; TRBD1 agrees at 7 bases. The CDR3 is 16 residues long. Germline V gene data show CDR1 as LNHNV and CDR2 as YYDKDF (reference sequence). For the CDR3, the DNA is TGTACCACCAGCAGAAGTAGGACAGGCGGGGACACTGAAGCTTTCTTT. Translation: CTTSRSRTGGDTEAFF.

This chain uses TRBV29-1 with TRBJ2-1, with D perhaps TRBD2 (6 bases). This CDR3 contains 14 residues. V was shortened by 5 bases and J by 5 bases, with 16 bases between the two germline ends. Germline V gene lookup returns CDR1 SQVTM and CDR2 ANQGSEA. Here the CDR3 reads CSVIRGVGHNEQFF. CDR3 DNA sequence: TGCAGCGTTATTCGCGGGGTAGGGCACAATGAGCAGTTCTTC.

The rearrangement uses TRBV11-3 and TRBJ2-7; 8 positions match TRBD2. V shed 3 bases, J shed 4 bases, and the junction held 8 bases outside the gene matches. CDR1 SGHNT and CDR2 YENEEA come from the germline V gene. CDR3 size: 15 residues. The CDR3 region has the DNA TGTGCCAGCAGCTTTGCGGGAGGCCCAGGTTACGAGCAGTACTTC. Encoded protein: CASSFAGGPGYEQYF. The variable domain in full, completed from reference TRBV11-3 and TRBJ2-7, reads EAGVVQSPRYKIIEKKQPVAFWCNPISGHNTLYWYLQNLGQGPELLIRYENEEAVDDSQLPKDRFSAERLKGVDSTLKIQPAELGDSAVYLCASSFAGGPGYEQYFGPGTRLTVT.

This clonotype was observed many times. The chain employs TRBV7-2 and TRBJ2-3; 14 bases are a match to TRBD2. The CDR3 contains 18 residues. CDR1 and CDR2 (germline): SGHTA, FQGNSA. The trim removed 5 bases at V and 0 bases at J, leaving 7 bases unmatched. CDR3 sequence (DNA): TGTGCCAGCAGCCCACGACTAGCGGGGGGGTCTAGCACAGATACGCAGTATTTT. Residues: CASSPRLAGGSSTDTQYF.

A word on this clonotype: This may stem from a read error, because a much larger clone lies one nucleotide away. The chain couples TRBV30 to TRBJ2-7; perhaps TRBD2 as D (6 bases). Germline V lookup: CDR1 GTSNPN, CDR2 SVGIG (reference sequence). This CDR3 comprises 13 residues. The CDR3 is CAWSRGSSYERYF. The CDR3 DNA reads TGTGCCTGGAGCCGGGGGAGCTCCTACGAGCGGTACTTC.

This clonotype has a handful of counts. V gene TRBV7-6 combines with J gene TRBJ1-1; 7 positions match TRBD1. Trimming at V came to 5 bases and at J to 0 bases, leaving 3 bases not matched to a gene. Per the germline V gene, CDR1 is SGHVS and CDR2 is FNYEAQ. The CDR3 has 14 residues. As DNA, the CDR3 is TGTGCCAGCAGCATGGGACAGCTGAACACTGAAGCTTTCTTT. Amino acids: CASSMGQLNTEAFF.

This clonotype was observed a handful of times. V usage is TRBV4-3 and J usage is TRBJ1-5, with TRBD1 identical over 7 bases. Germline V gene lookup returns CDR1 LGHNA and CDR2 YSLEER. This CDR3 contains 15 residues. V gave up 4 bases and J gave up 7 bases; unmatched junction bases: 10. The CDR3 DNA follows: TGCGCCAGCAGCCCAGACAGGGACCTTTCGCAGCCCCAGCATTTT. It encodes CASSPDRDLSQPQHF.

The rearrangement uses TRBV6-2 or TRBV6-3 and TRBJ2-3; D gene uncertain. Trimming cost V 5 bases and J 0 bases, with 9 bases left between them. This CDR3 is built from 14 residues. The germline V gene encodes CDR1 MNHEY and CDR2 SVGEGT. Here the CDR3 reads CASSKDLSTDTQYF. The DNA of the CDR3 is TGTGCCAGCAGTAAGGACCTAAGCACAGATACGCAGTATTTT.

V gene TRBV21-1 combines with J gene TRBJ1-3; the table gives TRBD1 as D, unverified against the DNA. TRBV21-1 is a listed pseudogene. CDR3 size: 16 residues. The chain's CDR3 is CASSQPGLGSGNTIYF. The DNA for the CDR3 is TGTGCCAGCAGCCAACCGGGACTGGGTTCTGGAAACACCATATATTTT.

Of note for this clonotype: The conserved final phenylalanine or tryptophan is absent from the CDR3, which likely points to a read error. The gene calls are TRBV12-3 or TRBV12-4 and TRBJ1-1; no definite D call. The CDR3 is made up of 14 amino acids. Deletions cut 5 bases from V and 4 bases from J, with 14 bases between. The CDR3 protein is CASSVEPRGTEAFL. The CDR3, as DNA: TGTGCCAGCAGTGTGGAGCCCCGGGGCACTGAAGCTTTCTTA.

Written as DNA, the CDR3 is TGTGCCAGCAGTGAATGGACAGGGGCCCCCTTTCGGTACTTC. Residues: CASSEWTGAPFRYF. V is TRBV6-1 and J is TRBJ2-7, with 9 bases aligning to TRBD1. CDR3 length: 14 residues. With V trimmed by 2 bases and J by 12 bases, 11 bases remained unmatched. CDR1 and CDR2 (germline): MNHNS, SASEGT.